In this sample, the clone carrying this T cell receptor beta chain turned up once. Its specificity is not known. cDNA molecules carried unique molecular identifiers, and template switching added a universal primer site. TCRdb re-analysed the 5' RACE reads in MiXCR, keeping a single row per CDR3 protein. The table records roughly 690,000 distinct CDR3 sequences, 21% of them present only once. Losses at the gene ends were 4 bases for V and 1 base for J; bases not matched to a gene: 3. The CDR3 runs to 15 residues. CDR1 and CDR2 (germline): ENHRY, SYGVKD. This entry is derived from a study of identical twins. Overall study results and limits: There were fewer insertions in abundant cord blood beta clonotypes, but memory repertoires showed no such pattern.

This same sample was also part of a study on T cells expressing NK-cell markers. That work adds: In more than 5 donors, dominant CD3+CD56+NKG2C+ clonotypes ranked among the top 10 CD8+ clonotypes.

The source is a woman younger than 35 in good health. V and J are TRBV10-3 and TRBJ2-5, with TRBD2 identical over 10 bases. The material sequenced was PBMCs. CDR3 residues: CAISGASGSQETQYF. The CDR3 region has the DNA TGTGCCATCAGTGGCGCTAGCGGGAGCCAAGAGACCCAGTACTTC.